The rows below give T cell receptor beta chains drawn from one sample of a study of blood T cells in healthy people across ages. MiXCR, run by TCRdb on the 5' RACE reads, gives a single entry per CDR3 protein. Found here are about 1.8 million distinct CDR3 sequences, around half of them singletons; the top ten hold approximately 2.1%. The sequencing sample was made of blood. The receptor set was obtained from a woman in her forties in good health. CDR3s include the opening cysteine and the closing phenylalanine or tryptophan.

TRBV4-2 CASSQGVGQFF
TRBV30 CAWSVPRPSNQPQHF
TRBV14 CASSRTRNSPLHF
TRBV20-1 CSASRVAGGINEQYF
TRBV10-3 CAIRGLAGRTDTQYF
TRBV11-2 CASSRRPGTGGRKSPLYEWNEQFF
TRBV28 CASRPQGGGGSSYEQYF
TRBV7-2 CASSLRDSMYEQYF
TRBV7-3 CASSQGAEETQYF
TRBV6-6 CASSFALELQETQYF
TRBV20-1 CSASPLAQSNQPQHF
TRBV20-1 CSARGLAKDTRYF
TRBV27 CTSSQAIGQGGEQYF
TRBV15 CATSRDFEGGEQYF
TRBV5-1 CASSTAGGSYNEQYF
TRBV4-2 CASSQAAGNYGYTF